This T cell receptor (beta chain) was sequenced for a study of technical replicates of blood from a few donors. The V gene end was trimmed by 2 bases and the J gene end by 4 bases; junction bases not matched to a gene: 3. Germline V lookup: CDR1 MGHDK, CDR2 SYGVNS. The length of the CDR3 is 15 residues. Generated by immunoSEQ multiplex PCR, the TCRdb table keeps only in-frame clones and is missing some. This sample has approximately 80,000 clones, with roughly 98% found just once. The sequencing input was T cells isolated from PBMCs. The chain joins TRBV25-1 to TRBJ2-7, with TRBD1 matching over 12 bases. This TCR was recovered from a human donor in good health. The chain's CDR3 is CASSEMGQGAYEQYF. CDR3 bases: TGTGCCAGCAGTGAAATGGGACAGGGGGCTTACGAGCAGTACTTC.